The rows below give T cell receptor beta chains drawn from one sample of a study of blood T cell repertoires in COVID-19. Generated by immunoSEQ multiplex PCR, the TCRdb table keeps only in-frame clones and is missing some. The repertoire has over 200,000 clones, 80% to 95% of them found once; the top ten carry around 0.85%. Input material: peripheral blood. These receptors were taken from a man in his 60s with COVID-19, enrolled during active disease. Each CDR3 is given with its conserved first and last residue. The order of the fields is J gene, clone size, V gene, D gene, CDR3 protein, CDR3 DNA. The D gene is left open where the match is weak. Part of the rows lack a size; the others show once, few, many or a class for expanded clones.

TRBJ2-7	-	TRBV19	TRBD2	CASSTLGRDSAYEQYF	TGTGCCAGTAGTACCTTAGGGAGGGACTCCGCCTACGAGCAGTACTTC
TRBJ2-1	-	TRBV28	TRBD2	CASSLKSRTSGPYNEQFF	TGTGCCAGCAGTTTAAAGTCCCGGACTAGCGGGCCCTACAATGAGCAGTTCTTC
TRBJ1-3	once	TRBV9	TRBD1	CASSVGPGQGTSGNTIYF	TGTGCCAGCAGCGTAGGTCCAGGACAGGGAACCTCTGGAAACACCATATATTTT
TRBJ1-1	few	TRBV5-4	TRBD1	CASSVRGVGTEAFF	TGTGCCAGCAGCGTCAGGGGGGTCGGCACTGAAGCTTTCTTT
TRBJ1-1	-	TRBV18	TRBD1	CASSPNRQGGTNTEAFF	TGTGCCAGCTCACCAAATCGACAGGGGGGCACGAACACTGAAGCTTTCTTT
TRBJ1-2	-	TRBV29-1	-	CSAYSPQGYTF	TGCAGCGCGTACTCCCCACAGGGCTACACCTTC
TRBJ2-5	-	TRBV18	-	CASSPSRGNGETQYF	TGTGCCAGCTCACCGTCGAGAGGGAACGGGGAGACCCAGTACTTC
TRBJ2-2	-	TRBV9	TRBD2	CASSPHSGGNTGELFF	TGTGCCAGCAGCCCCCATAGCGGGGGGAACACCGGGGAGCTGTTTTTT
TRBJ1-2	-	TRBV7-8	TRBD1	CASSSPILGDRLDYGYTF	TGTGCCAGCAGCTCGCCTATCCTGGGGGACAGGCTGGACTATGGCTACACCTTC
TRBJ1-2	-	TRBV20-1	TRBD1	CSAMTGVSYTF	TGCAGTGCTATGACAGGGGTCAGCTACACCTTC
TRBJ1-5	-	TRBV5-6	-	CASSLVGLNQPQHF	TGTGCCAGCAGCTTGGTCGGTCTCAATCAGCCCCAGCATTTT
TRBJ2-7	-	TRBV7-8	-	CASSQRVSRLAPNEQYF	TGTGCCAGCAGCCAGCGGGTTTCCCGATTGGCCCCCAACGAGCAGTACTTC
TRBJ2-5	-	TRBV14	-	CASSQVKETQYF	TGTGCCAGCAGCCAAGTTAAAGAGACCCAGTACTTC
TRBJ1-4	-	TRBV9	-	CASSVGPGPPTEKLFF	TGTGCCAGCAGCGTAGGACCAGGGCCTCCGACTGAAAAACTGTTTTTT
TRBJ2-7	-	TRBV6-5	TRBD1	CASSYVRDSYEQYF	TGTGCCAGCAGTTACGTGAGGGACAGCTACGAGCAGTACTTC
TRBJ2-3	-	TRBV24-1	-	CATSDPHRTGPPDTQYF	TGTGCCACCAGTGATCCGCATAGGACTGGGCCACCAGATACGCAGTATTTT
TRBJ1-2	-	TRBV30	-	CAWRETGINYGYTF	TGTGCCTGGAGAGAGACAGGAATTAACTATGGCTACACCTTC
TRBJ2-1	once	TRBV7-2	-	CASSLGVGGALGEQFF	TGTGCCAGCAGCTTAGGGGTCGGAGGGGCTCTAGGTGAGCAGTTCTTC
TRBJ1-2	-	TRBV28	TRBD1	CASSLKDRVYGYTF	TGTGCCAGCAGTTTGAAGGACAGGGTCTATGGCTACACCTTC
TRBJ2-7	-	TRBV27	TRBD2	CASSPSGLAREQYF	TGTGCCAGCAGCCCCTCGGGACTAGCCCGAGAGCAGTACTTC
TRBJ1-6	-	TRBV3-1/TRBV3-2	-	CASSQDGQDLAPLHF	TGTGCCAGCAGCCAAGACGGGCAGGACTTGGCACCCCTCCACTTT
TRBJ2-1	-	TRBV18	-	CASSPMLAGNEQFF	TGTGCCAGCTCACCTATGCTAGCAGGCAATGAGCAGTTCTTC
TRBJ2-1	few	TRBV24-1	TRBD2	CATSDFRGGLYEQFF	TGTGCCACCAGTGATTTTCGCGGGGGTCTCTATGAGCAGTTCTTC
TRBJ2-6	-	TRBV4-3	-	CASGGSRDTRIRLSGANVLTF	TGCGCCAGCGGGGGATCCCGGGACACCAGAATAAGACTCTCTGGGGCCAACGTCCTGACTTTC
TRBJ2-1	-	TRBV29-1	TRBD2	CSVVGTSGRANNEQFF	TGCAGCGTTGTAGGGACTAGCGGGAGGGCCAACAATGAGCAGTTCTTC
TRBJ1-6	-	TRBV6-5	TRBD1	CASTTTGGSSPLHF	TGTGCCAGCACCACGACAGGGGGCTCGTCACCCCTCCACTTT
TRBJ2-3	once	TRBV7-6	TRBD1	CASSIGIGTGDTQYF	TGTGCCAGCAGCATTGGGATTGGGACAGGGGATACGCAGTATTTT
TRBJ2-2	few	TRBV4-1	TRBD2	CASSLPAGERTGELFF	TGCGCCAGCAGCCTACCTGCGGGGGAGAGGACCGGGGAGCTGTTTTTT
TRBJ2-1	-	TRBV6-5	TRBD2	CASSAPGLANEQFF	TGTGCCAGCAGCGCCCCGGGACTAGCTAATGAGCAGTTCTTC
TRBJ2-2	-	TRBV19	-	CASSIEGLANTGELFF	TGTGCCAGTAGTATAGAAGGGCTAGCCAACACCGGGGAGCTGTTTTTT
TRBJ2-2	-	TRBV18	TRBD2	CASSPPTAGRTGELFF	TGTGCCAGCTCACCACCCACAGCGGGGAGGACCGGGGAGCTGTTTTTT
TRBJ1-3	-	TRBV5-1	-	CASSPDPGGNTIYF	TGCGCCAGCAGCCCCGACCCAGGGGGAAACACCATATATTTT
TRBJ1-5	-	TRBV19	TRBD1	CASSIKGTGSQPQHF	TGTGCCAGTAGTATCAAGGGGACAGGGAGTCAGCCCCAGCATTTT
TRBJ2-7	-	TRBV4-1	-	CASSQGGGGSGSYEQYF	TGCGCCAGCAGCCAAGGGGGTGGTGGTAGCGGCTCCTACGAGCAGTACTTC
TRBJ1-1	few	TRBV29-1	TRBD1	CSVRTGVSTEAFF	TGCAGCGTTAGGACAGGGGTAAGCACTGAAGCTTTCTTT
TRBJ1-4	-	TRBV21-1	-	CASSKSGRGTTNEKLFF	TGTGCCAGCAGCAAAAGTGGCAGGGGGACAACTAATGAAAAACTGTTTTTT
TRBJ1-5	-	TRBV19	TRBD1	CASSIHSRQGGNQPQHF	TGTGCCAGTAGTATACACTCCCGACAGGGCGGCAATCAGCCCCAGCATTTT
TRBJ1-3	-	TRBV7-8	-	CASSLTDGAGNTIYF	TGTGCCAGCAGCTTGACCGACGGAGCTGGAAACACCATATATTTT
TRBJ1-4	once	TRBV3-1/TRBV3-2	TRBD1	CAIGSGTGIEKLFF	TGTGCCATAGGGTCCGGGACAGGGATTGAAAAACTGTTTTTT
TRBJ1-6	-	TRBV2	TRBD1	CASSVDRARSPLHF	TGTGCCAGCAGTGTGGACAGGGCTCGTTCACCCCTCCACTTT
TRBJ1-5	-	TRBV6-5	TRBD1	CASRTGTGGNQPQHF	TGTGCCAGCAGAACCGGGACAGGGGGGAATCAGCCCCAGCATTTT
TRBJ1-4	-	TRBV30	-	CAWSRGTNEKLFF	TGTGCCTGGAGTCGGGGAACTAATGAAAAACTGTTTTTT
TRBJ2-7	-	TRBV2	TRBD2	CASNSLAGDLGQYF	TGTGCCAGCAATTCCCTAGCGGGAGATTTAGGGCAGTACTTC
TRBJ2-7	-	TRBV7-7	-	CASSLGERDNEQYF	TGTGCTAGCAGCTTAGGGGAGCGAGACAACGAGCAGTACTTC
TRBJ2-1	few	TRBV2	TRBD2	CASGRLAGAYNEQFF	TGTGCCAGCGGGAGACTAGCGGGAGCCTACAATGAGCAGTTCTTC
TRBJ2-2	-	TRBV2	-	CASSLDTGELFF	TGTGCCAGCAGCTTAGACACCGGGGAGCTGTTTTTT
TRBJ2-7	-	TRBV4-1	TRBD2	CASSQVLKASGGYEQYF	TGCGCCAGCAGCCAAGTTCTAAAGGCTAGCGGAGGTTACGAGCAGTACTTC
TRBJ1-6	once	TRBV19	-	CASSMKSGGYNSPLHF	TGTGCCAGTAGTATGAAGTCAGGAGGCTATAATTCACCCCTCCACTTT
TRBJ1-1	-	TRBV7-9	TRBD1	CASSLATGGTEAFF	TGTGCCAGCAGCTTGGCGACAGGGGGAACTGAAGCTTTCTTT